Shown below are 27 T cell receptor beta chains from a single sample sequenced in a study of cytomegalovirus exposure and HLA in healthy donors. In the PCR, 60 Vbeta and 13 Jbeta primers were used. Using immunoSEQ multiplex PCR, the repertoire was profiled, and TCRdb retains in-frame clones only, with some absent. The sample table includes 60,000 to 75,000 clones. The sequenced sample was PBMCs. These receptors were taken from a female donor in good health and CMV-seropositive.

V and J are TRBV19 and TRBJ2-4; weak D call: TRBD1 (6 bases). Germline V gene data show CDR1 as LNHDA and CDR2 as SQIVND (reference sequence). Trimming took 3 bases from V and 0 from J, leaving 15 bases between them. The CDR3 is made up of 17 amino acids. CDR3 in amino acids: CASSMFRGAQAKNIQYF. CDR3 sequence (DNA): TGTGCCAGTAGTATGTTCAGGGGAGCTCAAGCCAAAAACATTCAGTACTTC.

This clone is classed as medium-sized by frequency. The chain employs TRBV4-2 and TRBJ2-7, with D possibly matching TRBD2 (5 bases). Germline-derived CDR1 and CDR2 are LGHNA and YNFKEQ. This CDR3 has 14 amino acids. The ends were cut back, 4 bases at V and 0 bases at J, with 10 bases in the middle. CDR3 nucleotides: TGTGCCAGCAGCCCCCGGGATACCTCCTACGAGCAGTACTTC. Translated, it gives CASSPRDTSYEQYF.

V gene TRBV4-3 combines with J gene TRBJ2-1; D call uncertain. Germline V gene sequence: CDR1 LGHNA, CDR2 YSLEER. Trimming took 0 bases from V and 0 from J, leaving 12 bases between them. The CDR3 loop spans 17 amino acids. CDR3 sequence reads: CASSQDFAVSSYNEQFF. CDR3 in DNA: TGCGCCAGCAGCCAAGATTTTGCGGTGAGCTCCTACAATGAGCAGTTCTTC.

V and J are TRBV18 and TRBJ1-1; 7 bases are shared with TRBD1. Germline CDR1 KGHSH, CDR2 LQKENI. The CDR3 covers 15 residues. V was pared by 3 bases and J by 4 bases, with 8 bases of the junction left unmatched. The CDR3 DNA follows: TGTGCCAGCTCACCCCCATCTCAGGGGGTCACTGAAGCTTTCTTT. It is translated as CASSPPSQGVTEAFF.

V usage is TRBV19 and J usage is TRBJ2-7, with 7 nucleotides matching TRBD2. Germline CDR1 reads LNHDA; CDR2 reads SQIVND (reference sequence). The CDR3 runs 14 residues. The trim removed 3 bases at V and 2 bases at J, leaving 4 bases unmatched. The DNA for the CDR3 is TGTGCCAGTAGTATGGTGAGCGGGGCCTACGAGCAGTACTTC. This gives the protein CASSMVSGAYEQYF.

This chain joins TRBV19 and TRBJ1-5; TRBD1 agrees at 7 bases. This CDR3 has 18 amino acids. V lost 1 base to trimming and J lost 4 bases; unmatched junction nucleotides: 13. The germline gives CDR1 LNHDA, CDR2 SQIVND (reference sequence). CDR3 region: CASSIVISRQGANQPQHF. In DNA, the CDR3 is TGTGCCAGTAGTATAGTCATTTCGAGACAGGGCGCGAATCAGCCCCAGCATTTT.

V and J are TRBV30 and TRBJ1-1, with D uncertain. Germline V CDR1 and CDR2: GTSNPN, SVGIG (reference sequence). The CDR3 totals 13 residues. Trimming shortened V by 3 bases and J by 5 bases, and 13 bases separated the two germline ends. The CDR3: CAWSGERGTEAFF. The CDR3 bases are TGTGCCTGGAGCGGGGAGCGAGGGACTGAAGCTTTCTTT. Supplemented by reference TRBV30 and TRBJ1-1, the full variable domain reads SQTIHQWPATLVQPVGSPLSLECTVEGTSNPNLYWYRQAAGRGLQLLFYSVGIGQISSEVPQNLSASRPQDRQFILSSKKLLLSDSGFYLCAWSGERGTEAFFGQGTRLTVV.

The chain recombines TRBV29-1 with TRBJ1-1; no reliable D call. CDR1 is SQVTM, CDR2 ANQGSEA, per germline. The CDR3 loop spans 13 amino acids. V lost 4 bases and J 0 bases, leaving 9 bases between the germline ends. The CDR3 is CSVAQQVNTEAFF. CDR3 bases: TGCAGCGTTGCACAGCAGGTGAACACTGAAGCTTTCTTT. The whole variable domain, filled in from reference TRBV29-1 and TRBJ1-1, reads SAVISQKPSRDICQRGTSLTIQCQVDSQVTMMFWYRQQPGQSLTLIATANQGSEATYESGFVIDKFPISRPNLTFSTLTVSNMSPEDSSIYLCSVAQQVNTEAFFGQGTRLTVV.

This rearrangement joins TRBV27 to TRBJ1-5; D uncertain. The CDR3 is 13 residues long. Trimming pared 7 bases from V and 6 bases from J, leaving 13 bases between. Looked up from germline, CDR1 is MNHEY and CDR2 is SMNVEV (reference sequence). The CDR3 DNA follows: TGTGCCAGCATGCGGGGAGTCGGTCAGCCCCAGCATTTT. Its protein is CASMRGVGQPQHF.

The chain employs TRBV28 and TRBJ2-2, with D tentatively TRBD1 (5 bases). Germline CDR1 MDHEN, CDR2 SYDVKM. The length of the CDR3 is 16 residues. V shed 2 bases and J shed 3 bases, with 13 bases lying between them. The DNA for the CDR3 is TGTGCCAGCAGTTTAGGGTTCAGGGTAGACACCGGGGAGCTGTTTTTT. This sequence encodes CASSLGFRVDTGELFF. Looking up the rest from reference TRBV28 and TRBJ2-2 gives the full variable domain: DVKVTQSSRYLVKRTGEKVFLECVQDMDHENMFWYRQDPGLGLRLIYFSYDVKMKEKGDIPEGYSVSREKKERFSLILESASTNQTSMYLCASSLGFRVDTGELFFGEGSRLTVL.

Turning to this clone: The junction and the germline gene differ at one end; a read error may be behind it. This chain joins TRBV11-2 and TRBJ2-3, with TRBD2 matching 7 bases. CDR3 size: 15 residues. Germline loops: CDR1 SGHAT, CDR2 FQNNGV. CDR3 bases: TGTGCCAGCAGCTTTACCGCGGGAGCGTCAGATAAGCAGTATTTT. This gives the protein CASSFTAGASDKQYF.

The rearrangement joins TRBV5-1 to TRBJ2-3, with D possibly matching TRBD1 (6 bases). Germline CDR1 and CDR2: SGHRS and YFSETQ. CDR3 size: 16 residues. Trimming removed 0 bases at V and 2 bases at J, with 13 bases between. As DNA, the CDR3 is TGCGCCAGCAGCTTGGCCCAGGGGCGATACACAGATACGCAGTATTTT. Its protein product is CASSLAQGRYTDTQYF.

This rearrangement joins TRBV6-1 to TRBJ2-7; possible D gene TRBD2, 5 bases. CDR3 length: 16 residues. Between the trimmed V and J ends, which lost 2 bases and 0 bases, there was a span of 14 bases. Germline CDR1 is MNHNS and CDR2 is SASEGT. In DNA form, the CDR3 reads TGTGCCAGCAGTGAAACGGTTTTGGGGAGCTCCTACGAGCAGTACTTC. It is translated as CASSETVLGSSYEQYF.

The chain combines TRBV30 with TRBJ2-5, with TRBD1 matching over 8 bases. The J segment lost 5 bases and the V segment lost 0 bases, leaving 8 bases of the junction unmatched. The CDR3 loop spans 15 amino acids. From germline, CDR1 is GTSNPN and CDR2 SVGIG (reference sequence). CDR3 DNA sequence: TGTGCCTGGAGTGTGGGCAGGGGGCGACGGGAGACCCAGTACTTC. As protein: CAWSVGRGRRETQYF.

The chain joins TRBV6-1 to TRBJ1-5, with TRBD1 matching over 9 bases. J was trimmed by 5 bases and V by 5 bases; bases with no gene match: 4. The CDR3 sequence is 14 residues long. Germline assignment: CDR1 MNHNS and CDR2 SASEGT. CDR3 residues: CASSRTGDYQPQHF. The CDR3 nucleotides are TGTGCCAGCAGTAGGACAGGGGATTATCAGCCCCAGCATTTT.

The chain is built from TRBV5-4 and TRBJ2-7, with 9 bases identical to TRBD2. V trimming: 1 base; J trimming: 0 bases; junction bases outside the gene matches: 5. This CDR3 contains 16 residues. Looked up from germline, CDR1 is SGHNT and CDR2 is YYREEE (reference sequence). This CDR3 is CASSLWASGASYEQYF. In DNA form, the CDR3 reads TGTGCCAGCAGCTTGTGGGCTAGCGGGGCCTCCTACGAGCAGTACTTC.

The chain has TRBV2 and TRBJ1-1; the D gene is possibly TRBD1 (5 bases). CDR1 SNHLY and CDR2 FYNNEI come from the germline V gene. Deletions cut 10 bases from V and 7 bases from J, with 22 bases between. The CDR3 is made up of 14 amino acids. The CDR3 protein is CATSLNGGEGEAFF. The CDR3 coding sequence is TGTGCCACCTCACTCAACGGGGGGGAAGGTGAAGCTTTCTTT.

V gene TRBV5-1 combines with J gene TRBJ2-7, with 10 bases matching TRBD2. V lost 4 bases, J lost 7 bases, and 14 bases stayed unmatched. Germline CDR1 reads SGHRS; CDR2 reads YFSETQ. This CDR3 contains 16 residues. CDR3 loop: CASSPDPSGGRGEQYF. CDR3 nucleotide sequence: TGCGCCAGCAGCCCGGACCCTAGCGGGGGACGGGGGGAGCAGTACTTC.

J is TRBJ2-7 and V is TRBV6-1; 12 nucleotides match TRBD1. The CDR3 covers 15 residues. Trimming took 5 bases from V and 6 from J; bases not matched to a gene: 8. Germline CDR1 is MNHNS and CDR2 is SASEGT. As DNA, the CDR3 is TGTGCCAGCAGTCCTAGGGACAGGGGGCCGGCCGAGCAGTACTTC. Translated: CASSPRDRGPAEQYF.

The chain links TRBV20-1 to TRBJ1-1; 9 nucleotides agree with TRBD1. The ends lost 7 bases at V and 11 bases at J; junction bases unmatched: 8. This CDR3 spans 11 amino acids. Looked up from germline, CDR1 is DFQATT and CDR2 is SNEGSKA (reference sequence). CDR3 loop: CSGGQGPRAFF. In DNA, the CDR3 is TGCAGTGGGGGACAGGGACCTCGCGCTTTCTTT.

The rearrangement joins TRBV7-9 to TRBJ1-6; D is ambiguous. The CDR3 length is 12 residues. CDR1 is SEHNR, CDR2 FQNEAQ, per germline (reference sequence). V was shortened by 0 bases and J by 10 bases, with 4 bases between the two germline ends. The CDR3 here is CASSLAGSPLHF. The CDR3, as DNA: TGTGCCAGCAGCTTAGCCGGGTCACCCCTCCACTTT. Combining the CDR3 with reference TRBV7-9 and TRBJ1-6 gives the whole variable domain DTGVSQNPRHKITKRGQNVTFRCDPISEHNRLYWYRQTLGQGPEFLTYFQNEAQLEKSRLLSDRFSAERPKGSFSTLEIQRTEQGDSAMYLCASSLAGSPLHFGNGTRLTVT.

The chain combines TRBV6-5 with TRBJ2-5, with 7 bases matching TRBD1. The V segment lost 5 bases and the J segment 4 bases; nucleotides outside the gene matches: 7. The CDR3 is 14 amino acids. Looked up from germline, CDR1 is MNHEY and CDR2 is SVGAGI. CDR3 protein: CASSTTGVGETQYF. The DNA for the CDR3 is TGTGCCAGCAGTACCACAGGGGTGGGAGAGACCCAGTACTTC.

The genes are TRBV18 and TRBJ1-2; no clear D gene. Per germline, CDR1 KGHSH and CDR2 LQKENI. The CDR3 is made up of 16 amino acids. Trimming removed 4 bases from V and 5 bases from J, with 20 bases in between. In nucleotides, the CDR3 is TGTGCCAGCTCACGGGCTCCTTACAGCCTTGGTTATGGCTACACCTTC. It encodes CASSRAPYSLGYGYTF.

The chain joins TRBV29-1 to TRBJ1-2, with TRBD1 matching 10 bases. Looked up from germline, CDR1 is SQVTM and CDR2 is ANQGSEA. Unmatched junction bases numbered 1, after V lost 4 bases and J lost 5 bases. The CDR3 extends over 12 amino acids. CDR3 region: CSVGGQGYGYTF. The CDR3 DNA sequence: TGCAGCGTTGGGGGACAGGGGTATGGCTACACCTTC.

This chain uses TRBV5-1 with TRBJ1-1, with D perhaps matching TRBD1 (5 bases). The CDR3 contains 13 residues. Trimming left V 4 bases short and J 2 bases short, with 9 bases between. The germline V gene encodes CDR1 SGHRS and CDR2 YFSETQ. The CDR3 region is CASSMTVNTEAFF. The CDR3 DNA reads as TGCGCCAGCAGCATGACAGTTAACACTGAAGCTTTCTTT. Combining the CDR3 with reference TRBV5-1 and TRBJ1-1 gives the whole variable domain KAGVTQTPRYLIKTRGQQVTLSCSPISGHRSVSWYQQTPGQGLQFLFEYFSETQRNKGNFPGRFSGRQFSNSRSEMNVSTLELGDSALYLCASSMTVNTEAFFGQGTRLTVV.

V gene TRBV7-8 combines with J gene TRBJ2-2, with 11 bases lining up with TRBD2. The germline gives CDR1 SGHVS, CDR2 FQNEAQ. This CDR3 is built from 17 residues. V lost 1 base, J lost 4 bases, and 5 bases stayed unmatched. The CDR3 here is CASSLVSGGASTGELFF. CDR3 DNA: TGTGCCAGCAGCTTAGTTAGCGGGGGGGCGAGCACCGGGGAGCTGTTTTTT.

The chain combines TRBV27 with TRBJ2-5; 7 nucleotides match TRBD1. The J call may not be correct, given that the DNA end is closer to TRBJ2-7. The length of the CDR3 is 14 residues. The germline V gene encodes CDR1 MNHEY and CDR2 SMNVEV (reference sequence). The CDR3, as DNA: TGTGCCAGCAGTCCCGGGGACAGTTCCTACGAGCAGTACTTC. Its translation is CASSPGDSSYEQYF.